This TCR beta chain was obtained from a study of cytomegalovirus exposure and HLA in healthy donors. On the study more broadly: HLA-typed donors contributed approximately 86 million unique TCRs, which were held in an early data release.

While unrecorded immune exposures were likely, the donors were nominally healthy when sampled. Note on this clone: As yet, its antigen is unknown.

Regarding the study as a whole: Later on, an analysis showed TCR association rates differing by HLA locus, with DRB1 the most and HLA-C the fewest.

CDR3 length: 15 residues. Germline assignment: CDR1 SGHRS and CDR2 YFSETQ. V dropped 0 bases and J dropped 1 base, with 11 bases sitting between them. Use of 60 Vbeta and 13 Jbeta primers characterized the PCR. Some clones are missing from TCRdb's copy, which holds only in-frame ones; the method was immunoSEQ multiplex PCR. The sample records over 150,000 clones, 82% being singletons. The sequencing sample was made of PBMCs. V gene TRBV5-1 combines with J gene TRBJ2-7, with TRBD1 as a possible D gene (5 bases). This receptor was identified in a girl between 10 and 17 years old in good health and CMV-seropositive. The CDR3, as DNA: TGCGCCAGCAGCTTGGGGGGCGCGAATTCCTACGAGCAGTACTTC. Amino acid sequence: CASSLGGANSYEQYF. The complete variable domain, with remaining parts taken from reference TRBV5-1 and TRBJ2-7, reads KAGVTQTPRYLIKTRGQQVTLSCSPISGHRSVSWYQQTPGQGLQFLFEYFSETQRNKGNFPGRFSGRQFSNSRSEMNVSTLELGDSALYLCASSLGGANSYEQYFGPGTRLTVT.